The 26 T cell receptor beta chains listed next were all sequenced from one sample in a study of shared clonotypes between healthy human individuals. Measured with immunoSEQ multiplex PCR; TCRdb has only the in-frame clones, and not every one. The sample holds a few million clones, just over 90% seen once. Sequenced: naive CD4+ T cells from PBMCs. Sample subset: CD45RA+ positively selected. These receptors originate from a man aged 18 to 29 in good health. Some clones in this sample may be carry-over from other donors' samples.

V and J are TRBV27 and TRBJ2-3, with D perhaps matching TRBD1 (5 bases). CDR1 and CDR2 from the germline V gene are MNHEY and SMNVEV (reference sequence). V was clipped by 3 bases and J by 6 bases, with 10 bases between them. The CDR3 has 13 residues. CDR3 sequence: CASSFQGGDTQYF. CDR3 DNA sequence: TGTGCCAGCAGTTTCCAGGGTGGTGATACGCAGTATTTT.

CDR3: CASSWIWDSSYEQYF. CDR3 DNA sequence: TGTGCCAGCAGCTGGATATGGGACAGCTCCTACGAGCAGTACTTC. The genes are TRBV7-2 and TRBJ2-7; 7 bases align to TRBD1. The germline V gene encodes CDR1 SGHTA and CDR2 FQGNSA. The CDR3 length is 15 residues. V shed 4 bases and J 0 bases; nucleotides not matched to a gene: 6.

This chain uses TRBV15 with TRBJ2-7; TRBD2 is a possible D gene (5 bases). CDR3 length: 13 amino acids. Germline V gene lookup returns CDR1 LNHNV and CDR2 YYDKDF (reference sequence). Trimming took 4 bases from V and 3 from J, leaving 10 bases between them. As DNA, the CDR3 is TGTGCCACCAGCACGGCAGGACTCTACGAGCAGTACTTC. Its translation: CATSTAGLYEQYF.

CDR3 coding DNA: TGTGCCAGTAGTTCCCTGGAGGGACAGGGGCGAAGGGGCTACACCTTC. Amino acid sequence: CASSSLEGQGRRGYTF. The chain couples TRBV19 to TRBJ1-2, with 10 bases aligning to TRBD1. The CDR3 totals 16 residues. With V trimmed by 5 bases and J by 8 bases, 14 bases remained unmatched. Per germline, CDR1 LNHDA and CDR2 SQIVND (reference sequence).

The rearrangement uses TRBV29-1 and TRBJ1-3, with unresolved D. The CDR3 has 15 residues. Germline CDR1 SQVTM, CDR2 ANQGSEA. The V gene lost 1 base and the J gene lost 0 bases, with 10 bases spanning the gap. DNA of the CDR3: TGCAGCGTTGAAGGTCTGGGAATCTCTGGAAACACCATATATTTT. This gives the protein CSVEGLGISGNTIYF.

The chain links TRBV5-4 to TRBJ2-5; the D gene could be TRBD1 or TRBD2 (5 bases each). Germline CDR1 is SGHNT and CDR2 is YYREEE (reference sequence). Trimming stripped 4 bases from V and 7 bases from J, with 20 bases between. CDR3 length equals 15 residues. CDR3 protein: CASSPAGTPKGTQYF. In DNA form, the CDR3 reads TGTGCCAGCAGCCCGGCCGGGACCCCAAAGGGGACCCAGTACTTC.

V and J are TRBV5-1 and TRBJ2-1; TRBD2 agrees at 7 bases. CDR1 is SGHRS and CDR2 is YFSETQ in the germline V gene. Trimming removed 0 bases from V and 6 bases from J; junction bases left unmatched: 6. CDR3 length: 15 residues. CDR3: CASSLDAGVSNEQFF. CDR3 nucleotides: TGCGCCAGCAGCTTGGATGCGGGGGTTAGCAATGAGCAGTTCTTC.

The rearrangement links TRBV28 to TRBJ2-7; TRBD2 aligns across 11 bases. Germline-derived CDR1 and CDR2 are MDHEN and SYDVKM. Losses at the gene ends were 6 bases for V and 3 bases for J; bases not matched to a gene: 16. This CDR3 is 18 amino acids long. Written as DNA, the CDR3 is TGTGCCAGCAGGGGGACAGGGTCCACCCTAGCGGGAGGCTACGAGCAGTACTTC. Protein: CASRGTGSTLAGGYEQYF.

V usage is TRBV7-2 and J usage is TRBJ1-1; D not certain. This CDR3 has 13 residues. CDR1 is SGHTA and CDR2 is FQGNSA in the germline V gene. V was shortened by 5 bases and J by 7 bases, with 14 bases between the two germline ends. CDR3 loop: CASSAVRASEAFF. The CDR3 DNA is TGTGCCAGCAGCGCCGTGAGGGCCAGTGAAGCTTTCTTT.

This clone has only one observation. The rearrangement uses TRBV5-1 and TRBJ1-2, with D tentatively TRBD1 (5 bases). The length of the CDR3 is 13 residues. The germline V gene has CDR1 SGHRS and CDR2 YFSETQ. V lost 5 bases to trimming and J lost 6 bases, with 14 bases between them. CDR3 region: CASSHEGVDGYTF. The CDR3, as DNA: TGCGCCAGCAGTCACGAAGGGGTAGATGGCTACACCTTC. The entire variable domain, with the rest obtained from reference TRBV5-1 and TRBJ1-2, is as follows: KAGVTQTPRYLIKTRGQQVTLSCSPISGHRSVSWYQQTPGQGLQFLFEYFSETQRNKGNFPGRFSGRQFSNSRSEMNVSTLELGDSALYLCASSHEGVDGYTFGSGTRLTVV.

The chain couples TRBV28 to TRBJ1-3; 8 bases fit TRBD1. V shed 3 bases and J 2 bases; nucleotides not matched to a gene: 6. This CDR3 spans 16 amino acids. Germline V CDR1 and CDR2: MDHEN, SYDVKM. The CDR3 sequence is CASSLSGTGAGNTIYF. The CDR3 DNA reads as TGTGCCAGCAGTTTGTCCGGGACAGGAGCTGGAAACACCATATATTTT.

As concerns this clone: The CDR3 does not end in the conserved phenylalanine or tryptophan, so this is likely a read error. The CDR3 spells CASTRFSSGRADTQYL. The CDR3 DNA follows: TGTGCCAGCACCCGTTTCTCTAGCGGGAGGGCAGATACGCAGTATCTT. The V and J genes are TRBV27 and TRBJ2-3; 12 nucleotides align to TRBD2. CDR3 length equals 16 residues. In germline, CDR1 is MNHEY, CDR2 SMNVEV (reference sequence). Germline trimming cut 7 bases from V and 4 bases from J; bases unmatched to any gene: 9.

In its sample, this clone was seen once. This rearrangement joins TRBV19 to TRBJ1-2, with D perhaps matching TRBD1 (5 bases). The CDR3 totals 15 residues. Germline CDR1 and CDR2: LNHDA and SQIVND (reference sequence). V was trimmed by 2 bases and J by 2 bases, leaving 12 bases between them. CDR3 amino acids: CASSIKLRDNYGYTF. The CDR3 nucleotides are TGTGCCAGTAGTATAAAACTGCGGGACAACTATGGCTACACCTTC.

The V call is TRBV5-1, the J call TRBJ2-3; no clear D gene. V lost 1 base and J 1 base, leaving 7 bases between the germline ends. The length of the CDR3 is 14 residues. Germline V CDR1 and CDR2: SGHRS, YFSETQ. The CDR3 is CASSLRLGTDTQYF. In DNA form, the CDR3 reads TGCGCCAGCAGCTTGAGACTCGGCACAGATACGCAGTATTTT. Filled out from reference TRBV5-1 and TRBJ2-3, the complete variable domain reads KAGVTQTPRYLIKTRGQQVTLSCSPISGHRSVSWYQQTPGQGLQFLFEYFSETQRNKGNFPGRFSGRQFSNSRSEMNVSTLELGDSALYLCASSLRLGTDTQYFGPGTRLTVL.

The gene calls are TRBV30 and TRBJ1-2, with D possibly TRBD1 on 6 matching bases. The CDR3 loop spans 14 amino acids. V lost 5 bases and J 8 bases, leaving 21 bases between the germline ends. Germline values: CDR1 GTSNPN, CDR2 SVGIG (reference sequence). The CDR3 bases are TGTGCCTGGTTGCACACAGGGCTGGGAGAAGGCTACACCTTC. Translating gives CAWLHTGLGEGYTF.

This sequence joins TRBV7-9 and TRBJ2-7; D unresolved. V lost 4 bases and J lost 3, with 10 bases in between. CDR3 size: 13 residues. Germline assignment: CDR1 SEHNR and CDR2 FQNEAQ (reference sequence). The chain's CDR3 is CASSSRRSYEQYF. The CDR3 nucleotides read TGTGCCAGCAGCTCTCGAAGAAGCTACGAGCAGTACTTC.

J is TRBJ2-1 and V is TRBV11-3, with D possibly being TRBD1 (6 bases). CDR3 length equals 15 residues. V lost 3 bases and J 7 bases, leaving 16 bases between the germline ends. Germline lookup yields CDR1 SGHNT and CDR2 YENEEA. The CDR3, as DNA: TGTGCCAGCAGCTTGTTGGGTGGGGGCAAGAATGAGCAGTTCTTC. Translated: CASSLLGGGKNEQFF.

The V and J genes are TRBV4-1 and TRBJ1-2; 9 nucleotides match TRBD1. Germline CDR1 and CDR2: MGHRA and YSYEKL. Trimming took 1 base from V and 5 from J; bases not matched to a gene: 11. This CDR3 contains 17 residues. CDR3 coding DNA: TGCGCCAGCAGCCAAGGGACAGGGGTCTCGGATTTATATGGCTACACCTTC. Protein: CASSQGTGVSDLYGYTF.

The V call is TRBV4-2, the J call TRBJ1-1; D not resolved. V was pared by 3 bases and J by 0 bases, with 11 bases between. From germline, CDR1 is LGHNA and CDR2 YNFKEQ. The CDR3 loop spans 15 amino acids. CDR3 protein: CASSHRTGMNTEAFF. The CDR3 DNA is TGTGCCAGCAGCCATCGAACGGGCATGAACACTGAAGCTTTCTTT.

V and J are TRBV5-8 and TRBJ2-5; 11 bases align to TRBD2. V lost 4 bases and J lost 4; bases outside the gene matches: 6. The germline gives CDR1 SGHTS, CDR2 YDEGEE. The CDR3 runs to 15 residues. The CDR3 sequence: CASSPGLADGETQYF. CDR3 bases: TGTGCCAGCAGCCCGGGACTAGCGGACGGAGAGACCCAGTACTTC.

The rearrangement links TRBV7-9 to TRBJ1-4; 9 nucleotides agree with TRBD1. Trimming cost V 2 bases and J 4 bases; bases outside gene matches: 8. Per the germline V gene, CDR1 is SEHNR and CDR2 is FQNEAQ (reference sequence). The CDR3 has 17 residues. The CDR3 DNA is TGTGCCAGCAGCTTATCTCCCGGGACAGGGTATAATGAAAAACTGTTTTTT. As protein: CASSLSPGTGYNEKLFF.

The chain employs TRBV28 and TRBJ1-2; 7 nucleotides line up with TRBD1. V lost 4 bases and J lost 7; bases outside the gene matches: 12. The germline gives CDR1 MDHEN, CDR2 SYDVKM. The CDR3 runs 15 residues. The CDR3 region has the DNA TGTGCCAGCAGTTCGACGGGACAGTCGCGGGGTGGCTACACCTTC. Protein product: CASSSTGQSRGGYTF.

This clone was seen only once. Written as DNA, the CDR3 is TGTGCCAGCAGTGAACGACCATCTAGCGGGAGGAGGACAGATACGCAGTATTTT. Translated, it gives CASSERPSSGRRTDTQYF. The V and J genes are TRBV6-4 and TRBJ2-3, with 11 nucleotides matching TRBD2. J lost 3 bases, V lost 3 bases, and 11 bases had no gene match. The CDR3 sequence is 18 residues long. Germline V lookup: CDR1 MRHNA, CDR2 SNTAGT.

This sequence joins TRBV5-1 and TRBJ1-2, with 7 bases identical to TRBD1. There are 13 residues in the CDR3. Germline V gives CDR1 SGHRS, CDR2 YFSETQ. J gave up 7 bases and V 4 bases, and 7 bases lay outside the gene matches. The DNA of the CDR3 is TGCGCCAGCAGCGACCTACAGGGGAGTGGCTACACCTTC. It encodes CASSDLQGSGYTF.

The chain recombines TRBV11-2 with TRBJ2-7, with D unclear. Trimming took off 0 bases at V and 2 bases at J, with 2 bases between the two ends. CDR1 and CDR2 from the germline V gene are SGHAT and FQNNGV. The CDR3 has 12 residues. Here the CDR3 DNA reads TGTGCCAGCAGCTTAGAGGCCTACGAGCAGTACTTC. Protein product: CASSLEAYEQYF.

J is TRBJ2-3 and V is TRBV7-3; 9 bases are a match to TRBD2. Per the germline V gene, CDR1 is SGHTA and CDR2 is FQGTGA. The CDR3 length is 14 residues. V lost 1 base and J lost 5; bases outside the gene matches: 1. The CDR3 sequence is CASSLISGRDTQYF. In DNA form, the CDR3 reads TGTGCCAGCAGCTTAATTAGCGGGAGAGATACGCAGTATTTT.